Shown below are 15 T cell receptor beta chains from a single sample sequenced in a study of blood T cell repertoires in COVID-19. TCRdb keeps only in-frame clones here, not all; method: immunoSEQ multiplex PCR. The sample consists of 150,000 to 200,000 clones, approximately 84% of them appearing once. Sample: peripheral blood. The receptors shown here come from a man in his 70s with active or convalescent COVID-19.

This clone has more than one count but fewer than ten. The chain is built from TRBV3-1 (or the pseudogene TRBV3-2) and TRBJ1-3; D remains unclear. The CDR3 covers 13 residues. V gave up 2 bases and J gave up 1 base, with 3 bases separating them. Per the germline V gene, CDR1 is LGHDT and CDR2 is YNNKEL (reference sequence). The CDR3 DNA follows: TGTGCCAGCAGCCAACCTTCTGGAAACACCATATATTTT. It codes for CASSQPSGNTIYF.

The chain recombines TRBV6-2 or TRBV6-3 with TRBJ1-1; no reliable D call. Germline V CDR1 and CDR2: MNHEY, SVGEGT. The V end was cut by 0 bases, the J end by 9 bases, with 5 bases between. The CDR3 runs to 11 residues. CDR3 bases: TGTGCCAGCAGTTACTCGACTAAAGCTTTCTTT. Amino acid sequence: CASSYSTKAFF.

The chain recombines TRBV15 with TRBJ2-1; TRBD2 aligns across 10 bases. The CDR3 runs 16 residues. Germline V gives CDR1 LNHNV, CDR2 YYDKDF (reference sequence). J was trimmed by 6 bases and V by 1 base; bases with no gene match: 6. Written as DNA, the CDR3 is TGTGCCACCAGCAGAGCCAGCGGGGGGGCTTTCAATGAGCAGTTCTTC. Translation gives CATSRASGGAFNEQFF.

The chain recombines TRBV7-2 with TRBJ1-2; possibly TRBD1 for D (5 bases). This CDR3 contains 14 residues. Trimming pared 5 bases from V and 1 base from J, leaving 11 bases between. CDR1 is SGHTA, CDR2 FQGNSA, per germline. The CDR3 nucleotides read TGTGCCAGCAGCCGGGGGGTCTTTAACTATGGCTACACCTTC. Translation: CASSRGVFNYGYTF. Together with reference TRBV7-2 and TRBJ1-2, the CDR3 gives the full variable domain: GAGVSQSPSNKVTEKGKDVELRCDPISGHTALYWYRQSLGQGLEFLIYFQGNSAPDKSGLPSDRFSAERTGGSVSTLTIQRTQQEDSAVYLCASSRGVFNYGYTFGSGTRLTVV.

This clone was seen a few times. The CDR3 DNA reads TGCAGCGTTGAGTCAGGGTTTGGGACCCAGTACTTC. It is translated as CSVESGFGTQYF. The gene calls are TRBV29-1 and TRBJ2-5; possibly TRBD1 for D (5 bases). CDR1 is SQVTM, CDR2 ANQGSEA, per germline. Trimming stripped 3 bases from V and 7 bases from J, with 12 bases between. The CDR3 spans 12 residues.

This clone was seen only a few times. J is TRBJ2-2 and V is TRBV6-2 or TRBV6-3, with 10 bases that match TRBD1. The V segment lost 5 bases and the J segment 5 bases; nucleotides outside the gene matches: 2. This CDR3 has 14 residues. Germline V gives CDR1 MNHEY, CDR2 SVGEGT. CDR3 sequence: CASSRQGATGELFF. The CDR3 DNA reads TGTGCCAGCAGTCGACAGGGGGCGACCGGGGAGCTGTTTTTT.

This chain connects TRBV18 to TRBJ2-7, with D possibly matching TRBD1 (7 bases). The CDR3 has 15 amino acids. Germline assignment: CDR1 KGHSH and CDR2 LQKENI. The ends were cut back, 3 bases at V and 1 base at J, with 13 bases in the middle. The CDR3 loop reads CASSPQGGSSYEQYF. In nucleotides, the CDR3 is TGTGCCAGCTCACCCCAGGGGGGTTCATCCTACGAGCAGTACTTC.

The V gene is TRBV5-4, the J gene TRBJ2-3, with D unclear. V gave up 5 bases and J gave up 4 bases, with 11 bases separating them. Germline V gene sequence: CDR1 SGHNT, CDR2 YYREEE (reference sequence). This CDR3 is built from 13 residues. Here the CDR3 DNA reads TGTGCCAGCAGTCAAGGCAGGCCAGATACGCAGTATTTT. As protein: CASSQGRPDTQYF.

V and J are TRBV6-5 and TRBJ1-6, with D possibly TRBD1 on 6 matching bases. The germline CDR1 and CDR2 sequences are MNHEY and SVGAGI. The CDR3 has 16 residues. V lost 6 bases, J lost 7 bases, and 19 bases lay in between. In nucleotides, the CDR3 is TGTGCCAGCAGCTACAGGGCCTCCTCGGGAAATTCACCCCTCCACTTT. It translates to CASSYRASSGNSPLHF.

Here the CDR3 DNA reads TGTGCCAGCAGCGTAAGAGGCCAGTATAATGAAAAACTGTTTTTT. Encoded protein: CASSVRGQYNEKLFF. The chain employs TRBV9 and TRBJ1-4, with D unresolved. Germline V gene data show CDR1 as SGDLS and CDR2 as YYNGEE. The CDR3 spans 15 residues. V lost 1 base and J 4 bases, leaving 11 bases between the germline ends.

The chain uses TRBV9 and TRBJ2-3, with 9 nucleotides matching TRBD1. The CDR3 runs 15 residues. V gave up 0 bases and J gave up 6 bases; unmatched junction bases: 5. Per germline, CDR1 SGDLS and CDR2 YYNGEE. The CDR3 DNA follows: TGTGCCAGCAGCGTAGTGGGACAGGGCGTGGATACGCAGTATTTT. Its translation is CASSVVGQGVDTQYF. The complete variable domain, with remaining parts taken from reference TRBV9 and TRBJ2-3, reads DSGVTQTPKHLITATGQRVTLRCSPRSGDLSVYWYQQSLDQGLQFLIQYYNGEERAKGNILERFSAQQFPDLHSELNLSSLELGDSALYFCASSVVGQGVDTQYFGPGTRLTVL.

The V and J genes are TRBV15 and TRBJ2-7, with 9 bases matching TRBD1. Germline assignment: CDR1 LNHNV and CDR2 YYDKDF (reference sequence). V lost 4 bases to trimming and J lost 4 bases; unmatched junction nucleotides: 5. This CDR3 comprises 14 residues. CDR3 residues: CATSTTGGGYEQYF. The CDR3 DNA reads as TGTGCCACCAGCACCACAGGGGGCGGGTACGAGCAGTACTTC.

This chain links TRBV4-3 with TRBJ2-3, with 7 bases identical to TRBD1. The CDR3 consists of 15 residues. J was trimmed by 2 bases and V by 5 bases; bases with no gene match: 7. Germline CDR1 LGHNA, CDR2 YSLEER. CDR3 DNA sequence: TGCGCCAGCAGCGACCGGGACAGATTCACAGATACGCAGTATTTT. Translating gives CASSDRDRFTDTQYF.

The chain combines TRBV27 with TRBJ1-5, with 9 bases matching TRBD1. Per the germline V gene, CDR1 is MNHEY and CDR2 is SMNVEV (reference sequence). The CDR3 covers 15 residues. V lost 6 bases to trimming and J lost 1 base; unmatched junction nucleotides: 4. CDR3: CASRRTGVSNQPQHF. CDR3 nucleotide sequence: TGTGCCAGCAGACGGACAGGGGTGAGCAATCAGCCCCAGCATTTT.

In this sample, this clone turned up a few times. This sequence joins TRBV5-5 and TRBJ1-5; 7 bases align to TRBD1. The CDR3 runs to 14 residues. Germline loops: CDR1 SGHKS, CDR2 YYEKEE (reference sequence). V trimming: 0 bases; J trimming: 5 bases; junction bases outside the gene matches: 2. In nucleotides, the CDR3 is TGTGCCAGCAGCTTGGCGACAGGGCATCAGCCCCAGCATTTT. Its protein is CASSLATGHQPQHF.